A selection of T cell receptor beta chains follows, all from one sample in a study of cytotoxic CD8 clonotypes in ibrutinib-treated CLL. Sequencing was performed with immunoSEQ multiplex PCR; in TCRdb, only in-frame clones are kept and a portion is missing. The table records under 45,000 clones, about 70% of them present only once. Here the sequenced sample was PBMCs, taken at disease progression, from a patient treated with ibrutinib. These receptors all stem from a human donor with chronic lymphocytic leukemia. Each CDR3 is given with its conserved first and last residue. Fields, in order: V gene, CDR3 length, clone size, J gene, D gene, CDR3 DNA, CDR3 protein. D genes are given only for firm matches. Clone size is shown for a subset of rows, as once, few, many or a class of expanded clone.

TRBV12-5	13	many	TRBJ2-7	TRBD1	TGTGCTAGTGGTTTGGGGACAGGTTCCGAGCAGTACTTC	CASGLGTGSEQYF
TRBV18	15	.	TRBJ1-1	.	TGTGCCAGCTTCCGTCCCTCAACGGTGAACACTGAAGCTTTCTTT	CASFRPSTVNTEAFF
TRBV11-2	16	.	TRBJ2-1	TRBD1	TGTGCCAGCAGGCGCCCGGGACAGGGGCGGTGGGAGGAGCAGTTCTTC	CASRRPGQGRWEEQFF
TRBV11-2	13	.	TRBJ1-2	.	TGTGCCAGCAGCTTAGAAGGATCCTATGGCTACACCTTC	CASSLEGSYGYTF
TRBV27	17	.	TRBJ1-2	.	TGTGCCAGCAGTTTATCCTACCGGGACAAAGCTAACTATGGCTACACCTTC	CASSLSYRDKANYGYTF
TRBV14	12	.	TRBJ2-5	.	TGTGCCAGCAGCCGGGGGGAAGAGACCCAGTACTTC	CASSRGEETQYF
TRBV4-2	17	.	TRBJ2-1	TRBD2	TGTGCCAGCAGCCAAATGCGGCTAGCGGGAGAGGGGGATGAGCAGTTCTTC	CASSQMRLAGEGDEQFF
TRBV19	15	few	TRBJ2-3	.	TGTGCCAGTAGTGGCCGGGACGGAAGCACAGATACGCAGTATTTT	CASSGRDGSTDTQYF
TRBV7-8	13	few	TRBJ2-3	TRBD2	TGTGCCAGCAGTTCCCGGGAGGGGGATACGCAGTATTTT	CASSSREGDTQYF
TRBV11-3	15	.	TRBJ2-1	TRBD2	TGTGCCAGCAGCCCGGCGGGACTACTTTCCCATGAGCAGTTCTTC	CASSPAGLLSHEQFF
TRBV7-2	16	.	TRBJ2-1	TRBD1	TGTGCCAGCAGCTTAGGACAGGGGGCTTTCTACAATGAGCAGTTCTTC	CASSLGQGAFYNEQFF
TRBV6-5	14	.	TRBJ1-5	.	TGTGCCAGCAGCCGGACCTTTAGCAATCAGCCCCAGCATTTT	CASSRTFSNQPQHF
TRBV6-5	13	.	TRBJ1-1	.	TGTGCCAGCAGTTACTCTCCAGGAGCTGAAGCTTTCTTT	CASSYSPGAEAFF
TRBV29-1	13	.	TRBJ2-7	TRBD1	TGCAGCGTTGAAGCTACAGGGGCTAAGGAGCAGTACTTC	CSVEATGAKEQYF
TRBV29-1	13	.	TRBJ1-2	.	TGCAGCGTTGAAGAAATCGACCCTTATGGCTACACCTTC	CSVEEIDPYGYTF
TRBV19	18	.	TRBJ1-1	TRBD1	TGTGCCAGTACCGACCTACGACAGGGCCTGAGCATGAACACTGAAGCTTTCTTT	CASTDLRQGLSMNTEAFF
TRBV5-1	16	.	TRBJ2-3	TRBD1	TGCGCCAGCAGCACCCGGACAGGGAAATTCACAGATACGCAGTATTTT	CASSTRTGKFTDTQYF
TRBV28	18	few	TRBJ2-1	TRBD2	TGTGCCAGCAAGCAACCCCGAGCTAGCGGGAGGGGGATGAATGAGCAGTTCTTC	CASKQPRASGRGMNEQFF
TRBV14	15	.	TRBJ1-2	TRBD1	TGTGCCAGCAGCCAAGATCGACAGGGTTCTCCCGGCTACACCTTC	CASSQDRQGSPGYTF
TRBV5-1	16	.	TRBJ2-3	TRBD2	TGCGCCAGCAGCTTGGAGATAGCGGGTGGATCGGATACGCAGTATTTT	CASSLEIAGGSDTQYF
TRBV11-1	16	once	TRBJ2-3	TRBD2	TGTGCCAGCAGCCCGGTAGCGGGAGGGCCGGGAGATACGCAGTATTTT	CASSPVAGGPGDTQYF
TRBV7-2	17	.	TRBJ2-3	TRBD2	TGTGCCAGCAGCTTAGCCTCGGGGGGGGCGGGCCACCAAACGCAGTATTTT	CASSLASGGAGHQTQYF
TRBV11-3	14	.	TRBJ2-7	.	TGTGCCAGCAGCTTAATGGAAGGCGCGGACGAGCAGTACTTC	CASSLMEGADEQYF
TRBV6-5	14	.	TRBJ2-7	TRBD1	TGTGCCAGCAAAACCGGGACAGGGCCCTACGAGCAGTACTTC	CASKTGTGPYEQYF
TRBV28	15	.	TRBJ1-2	TRBD1	TGTGCCAGCAGTTTATTGAGACAGGGGGTTGGTGGCTACACCTTC	CASSLLRQGVGGYTF
TRBV5-4	12	.	TRBJ2-7	.	TGTGCCAGCAGTTCTGACAGAGGCGAGCAGTACTTC	CASSSDRGEQYF
TRBV19	15	.	TRBJ2-1	TRBD2	TGTGCCAGTAGTACGAGAGCGGGAGCTAGAAATGAGCAGTTCTTC	CASSTRAGARNEQFF
TRBV18	15	.	TRBJ1-1	TRBD1	TGTGCCAGCTCACCGGGACAGGGACCAAACACTGAAGCTTTCTTT	CASSPGQGPNTEAFF
TRBV9	15	once	TRBJ1-1	.	TGTGCCAGCAGCGTAGAAGGGCGACGGGGATCTGAAGCTTTCTTT	CASSVEGRRGSEAFF
TRBV7-8	14	.	TRBJ2-5	.	TGTGCCAGCAGCTTAAGGCATGGGTCGCAGACCCAGTACTTC	CASSLRHGSQTQYF
TRBV7-2	15	.	TRBJ2-1	.	TGTGCCAGCAGCTTACAAGGAGCAGTGAACAATGAGCAGTTCTTC	CASSLQGAVNNEQFF
TRBV5-4	11	.	TRBJ2-3	.	TGTGCCAGCAGCTCAGGGGATACGCAGTATTTT	CASSSGDTQYF
TRBV5-1	14	.	TRBJ2-5	.	TGCGCCAGCAGCTTGCAAGCGTTCCAAGAGACCCAGTACTTC	CASSLQAFQETQYF
TRBV20-1	11	.	TRBJ2-3	.	TGCAGTGCTAGTTATGGCGATACGCAGTATTTT	CSASYGDTQYF
TRBV6-1	13	few	TRBJ1-5	.	TGTGCCAGCAGTGAATACGTCAATCAGCCCCAGCATTTT	CASSEYVNQPQHF
TRBV4-3	15	.	TRBJ2-5	TRBD1	TGCGCCAGCAGCCAAGAGGCACAGGGGGTAGAGACCCAGTACTTC	CASSQEAQGVETQYF
TRBV15	15	.	TRBJ2-5	.	TGTGCCACCAGCGGAACCTTACAGGGACAAGAGACCCAGTACTTC	CATSGTLQGQETQYF
TRBV7-2	15	.	TRBJ1-1	TRBD1	TGTGCCAGCAGCCCACAGGGGGCGCGTCTTACTGAAGCTTTCTTT	CASSPQGARLTEAFF
TRBV5-1	13	.	TRBJ1-5	.	TGCGCCAGCAGCTTGGGGGCCGGGGAGCCCCAGCATTTT	CASSLGAGEPQHF
TRBV9	15	once	TRBJ2-7	.	TGTGCCAGCAGCGTAGGGTCCAGGGAGACCTACGAGCAGTACTTC	CASSVGSRETYEQYF
TRBV11-2	14	.	TRBJ1-5	.	TGTGCCAGCAGCTTAAGAGGGCTCAATCAGCCCCAGCATTTT	CASSLRGLNQPQHF
TRBV9	13	.	TRBJ2-7	.	TGTGCCAGCAGCGTAGGGGAAACCTACGAGCAGTACTTC	CASSVGETYEQYF
TRBV2	12	few	TRBJ2-7	TRBD1	TGTGCCAGCGCAGGACAGGGCTACGAGCAGTACTTC	CASAGQGYEQYF
TRBV27	16	.	TRBJ2-5	TRBD2	TGTGCCAGCAGTCCGTCTAGCGGGAGATGGTGGGAGACCCAGTACTTC	CASSPSSGRWWETQYF
TRBV14	13	.	TRBJ1-2	TRBD1	TGTGCCAGCAGCTACTCACAGGGGCTCGGCTACACCTTC	CASSYSQGLGYTF
TRBV7-9	13	.	TRBJ2-7	.	TGTGCCAGCAGCGAGAAATTTGGCGACGAGCAGTACTTC	CASSEKFGDEQYF
TRBV28	15	.	TRBJ1-5	.	TGTGCCAGCAGTCAGGACAACCATAGCAATCAGCCCCAGCATTTT	CASSQDNHSNQPQHF
TRBV6-5	14	.	TRBJ2-7	.	TGTGCCAGCAGTTACAGGCAGGCGTCCTACGAGCAGTACTTC	CASSYRQASYEQYF
TRBV10-3	15	.	TRBJ2-1	TRBD2	TGTGCCATCAGTGAGTCGGTGGGAGGGAAGAATGAGCAGTTCTTC	CAISESVGGKNEQFF
TRBV19	14	.	TRBJ2-5	.	TGTGCCAGTAGTTGGGGGCCCGGTATAGAGACCCAGTACTTC	CASSWGPGIETQYF
TRBV29-1	13	.	TRBJ2-5	.	TGCAGCGTTGAGTGGCTCAACCAAGAGACCCAGTACTTC	CSVEWLNQETQYF
TRBV5-1	17	.	TRBJ2-1	TRBD1	TGCGCCAGCAGCTCGTCGACCGGGACAGGGAGGAACAATGAGCAGTTCTTC	CASSSSTGTGRNNEQFF
TRBV4-1	13	.	TRBJ2-7	.	TGCGCCAGCAGCCGGGACGGGGGCTACGAGCAGTACTTC	CASSRDGGYEQYF
TRBV5-1	17	.	TRBJ1-1	TRBD1	TGCGCCAGCAGCTTGGGTGACAGGGCAAGGGAGGGTACTGAAGCTTTCTTT	CASSLGDRAREGTEAFF
TRBV10-3	14	.	TRBJ2-7	TRBD2	TGTGCCATCAGTGAGGTTGGCAGGGAGGGCGAGCAGTACTTC	CAISEVGREGEQYF
TRBV30	14	few	TRBJ1-5	.	TGTGCCTGGAGTGTACAAACAGACAATCAGCCCCAGCATTTT	CAWSVQTDNQPQHF
TRBV10-1	15	.	TRBJ1-2	TRBD1	TGCGCCAGCAGTGAGTTGGGACAGGGGATCTTTGGCTACACCTTC	CASSELGQGIFGYTF
TRBV7-9	13	.	TRBJ2-5	.	TGTGCCAGCAGCCCCCGCCTCCAAGAGACCCAGTACTTC	CASSPRLQETQYF